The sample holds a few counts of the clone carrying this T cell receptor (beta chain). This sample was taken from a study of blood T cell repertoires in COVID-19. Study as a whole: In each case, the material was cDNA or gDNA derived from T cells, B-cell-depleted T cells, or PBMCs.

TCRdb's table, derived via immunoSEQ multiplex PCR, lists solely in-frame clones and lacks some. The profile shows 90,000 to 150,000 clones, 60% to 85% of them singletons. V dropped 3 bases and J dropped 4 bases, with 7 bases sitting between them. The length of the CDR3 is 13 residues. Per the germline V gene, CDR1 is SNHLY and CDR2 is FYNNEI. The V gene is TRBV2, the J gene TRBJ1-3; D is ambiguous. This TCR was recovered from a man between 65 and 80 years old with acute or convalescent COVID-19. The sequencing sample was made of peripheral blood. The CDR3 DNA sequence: TGTGCCAGCAGTGAGGGCCTCGGAAACACCATATATTTT. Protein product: CASSEGLGNTIYF.